Listed below are T cell receptor beta chains from one sample, sequenced in a study of identical twins. TCRdb fed the 5' RACE reads into MiXCR, producing one record per CDR3 protein. The top ten hold around 9% of the sample, which has 200,000 to 250,000 distinct CDR3 sequences, 11% to 15% seen once. The source material was memory (CD45RO+) T cells sorted from blood. The receptors were sampled from a woman aged 18 to 35 in good health. Each CDR3 is given with its conserved first and last residue. The D gene is left open where the match is weak. Clone size is given for some rows only: seen once, a few or many times, or a class if the clone is expanded.

>14|TRBV4-2|NA|TRBD1|TRBJ1-6
CASSTMDRASPLHF
TGTGCCAGCAGTACGATGGACAGGGCATCACCCCTCCACTTT
>14|TRBV6-5|few|NA|TRBJ2-7
CASSSSGWSYEQYF
TGTGCCAGCAGTTCTTCAGGGTGGTCCTACGAGCAGTACTTC
>14|TRBV5-5|few|NA|TRBJ2-1
CASSLAGSTNEQFF
TGTGCCAGCAGCTTGGCTGGTTCGACGAATGAGCAGTTCTTC
>14|TRBV2|NA|TRBD1|TRBJ2-7
CASNGQGETYEQYF
TGTGCCAGCAACGGACAGGGGGAAACCTACGAGCAGTACTTC
>15|TRBV5-1|NA|TRBD2|TRBJ2-5
CASSPGTSEEETQYF
TGCGCCAGCAGCCCCGGGACTAGCGAGGAAGAGACCCAGTACTTC
>12|TRBV20-1|NA|NA|TRBJ2-3
CSVGGQGDTQYF
TGCAGTGTGGGGGGGCAGGGAGATACGCAGTATTTT
>16|TRBV7-9|NA|TRBD2|TRBJ2-1
CASSLWGLAGGKEQFF
TGTGCCAGCAGCTTATGGGGACTAGCGGGAGGGAAGGAGCAGTTCTTC
>14|TRBV5-1|few|NA|TRBJ2-3
CASSLQVTTDTQYF
TGCGCCAGCAGCTTGCAGGTAACCACAGATACGCAGTATTTT
>13|TRBV20-1|few|NA|TRBJ2-7
CSARRDMVYEQYF
TGCAGTGCTAGACGGGACATGGTCTACGAGCAGTACTTC
>13|TRBV29-1|NA|TRBD2|TRBJ2-3
CSARGGGTDTQYF
TGCAGCGCCCGGGGGGGGGGCACAGATACGCAGTATTTT
>17|TRBV7-9|NA|TRBD2|TRBJ2-1
CASSPHASGGFYNEQFF
TGTGCCAGCAGCCCTCACGCCAGCGGGGGTTTTTACAATGAGCAGTTCTTC
>14|TRBV7-2|few|NA|TRBJ1-4
CASSQGQSIQKLFF
TGTGCCAGCAGCCAAGGACAGTCGATTCAAAAACTGTTTTTT
>14|TRBV5-5|NA|NA|TRBJ2-7
CASSPLGGHYEQYF
TGTGCCAGCAGCCCGCTAGGGGGGCACTACGAGCAGTACTTC
>15|TRBV5-1|few|NA|TRBJ2-5
CASSPVGGGGETQYF
TGCGCCAGCAGCCCGGTTGGGGGCGGTGGAGAGACCCAGTACTTC